Listed here are 8 T cell receptor beta chains from one sample, sequenced in a study of blood T cell repertoires in COVID-19. The table came from immunoSEQ multiplex PCR; TCRdb's copy has only in-frame clones and leaves some out. The sample has some 350,000 clones, around nine tenths seen once. The sequenced material came from PBMCs or T cells enriched from blood (not recorded which). The receptor set was obtained from a man aged 25 to 45 who had recovered from COVID-19.

A word on this clone: The same CDR3 can be traced to other DNA sequences in this sample. V gene TRBV28 combines with J gene TRBJ1-1; no clear D gene. Per the germline V gene, CDR1 is MDHEN and CDR2 is SYDVKM. The CDR3 totals 12 residues. V dropped 2 bases and J dropped 5 bases, with 6 bases sitting between them. The CDR3 DNA reads TGTGCCAGCAGTTTAAGAGGAACTGAAGCTTTCTTT. It yields the protein CASSLRGTEAFF.

The chain couples TRBV6-5 to TRBJ1-2; 9 bases agree with TRBD1. The germline V gene has CDR1 MNHEY and CDR2 SVGAGI. With V trimmed by 4 bases and J by 3 bases, 6 bases remained unmatched. The CDR3 has 15 residues. The CDR3 is CASSWRDRAHYGYTF. DNA for the CDR3: TGTGCCAGCAGTTGGCGGGACAGGGCACACTATGGCTACACCTTC.

This chain links TRBV18 with TRBJ1-4, with 8 nucleotides matching TRBD1. V dropped 5 bases and J dropped 6; count of bases not matched to a gene: 8. The CDR3 is 15 residues long. Germline values: CDR1 KGHSH, CDR2 LQKENI. The chain's CDR3 is CASSSQGASDEKLFF. The CDR3 nucleotides are TGTGCCAGCTCAAGTCAGGGGGCAAGTGATGAAAAACTGTTTTTT.

V usage is TRBV12-3 or TRBV12-4 and J usage is TRBJ2-3; D is ambiguous. The CDR3 has 13 amino acids. Trimming left V 3 bases short and J 0 bases short, with 4 bases between. This CDR3 is CASSFLSTDTQYF. The CDR3 coding sequence is TGTGCCAGCAGTTTTCTAAGCACAGATACGCAGTATTTT.

The chain has TRBV7-3 and TRBJ2-6; D remains unclear. V lost 5 bases, J lost 0 bases, and 11 bases lay in between. The CDR3 runs to 16 residues. Germline assignment: CDR1 SGHTA and CDR2 FQGTGA. In nucleotides, the CDR3 is TGTGCCAGCAGCAGAACCCGGAGCTCTGGGGCCAACGTCCTGACTTTC. Translation gives CASSRTRSSGANVLTF. Looking up the rest from reference TRBV7-3 and TRBJ2-6 gives the full variable domain: GAGVSQTPSNKVTEKGKYVELRCDPISGHTALYWYRQSLGQGPEFLIYFQGTGAADDSGLPNDRFFAVRPEGSVSTLKIQRTERGDSAVYLCASSRTRSSGANVLTFGAGSRLTVL.

The V and J genes are TRBV4-2 and TRBJ2-3; 8 bases map to TRBD2. This CDR3 is built from 15 residues. From germline, CDR1 is LGHNA and CDR2 YNFKEQ. The J segment lost 7 bases and the V segment lost 4 bases, leaving 10 bases of the junction unmatched. CDR3 nucleotide sequence: TGTGCCAGCAGCCCCCGGGGGGGGCCTAGGAATACGCAGTATTTT. This encodes CASSPRGGPRNTQYF.

The chain combines TRBV29-1 with TRBJ1-1; 8 positions agree with TRBD1. From germline, CDR1 is SQVTM and CDR2 ANQGSEA. This CDR3 has 14 amino acids. V gave up 4 bases and J gave up 1 base; unmatched junction bases: 5. The CDR3 sequence is CSVGSGTGNTEAFF. The CDR3 DNA sequence: TGCAGCGTTGGGTCCGGGACAGGGAACACTGAAGCTTTCTTT.

V gene TRBV4-2 combines with J gene TRBJ1-4; 9 bases are shared with TRBD1. Per the germline V gene, CDR1 is LGHNA and CDR2 is YNFKEQ. The CDR3 is 16 residues long. The V segment lost 0 bases and the J segment 2 bases; nucleotides outside the gene matches: 1. CDR3 sequence: CASSQDGTGTNEKLFF. CDR3 DNA sequence: TGTGCCAGCAGCCAAGATGGGACAGGGACTAATGAAAAACTGTTTTTT.